This passage covers 20 T cell receptor beta chains from one sample sequenced in a study of cytomegalovirus exposure and HLA in healthy donors. Researchers ran the PCR with 60 Vbeta and 13 Jbeta primers. Profiling relied on immunoSEQ multiplex PCR, and the TCRdb table lists in-frame clones only, not all of them. This repertoire shows over 65,000 clones, approximately 71% found once; its top ten account for about 2.2%. The sample comprised PBMCs. These receptors all stem from a man aged 35-49 years in good health and CMV-seronegative.

This clone was recorded only once. V and J are TRBV7-8 and TRBJ2-3; no reliable D call. V lost 5 bases to trimming and J lost 0 bases, with 12 bases between them. The CDR3 runs 15 residues. Looked up from germline, CDR1 is SGHVS and CDR2 is FQNEAQ. Here the CDR3 DNA reads TGTGCCAGCAGCCCACAGAGAACTAGCACAGATACGCAGTATTTT. Translated: CASSPQRTSTDTQYF.

V is TRBV5-1 and J is TRBJ2-7; 7 bases agree with TRBD1. The CDR3 is made up of 13 amino acids. Trimming cost V 7 bases and J 2 bases; bases outside gene matches: 6. Germline values: CDR1 SGHRS, CDR2 YFSETQ. CDR3: CASAGDRTYEQYF. The CDR3 nucleotides read TGCGCCAGCGCAGGGGACAGAACCTACGAGCAGTACTTC.

A single count supports this clone. J is TRBJ2-3 and V is TRBV6-5; D might be TRBD1 (5 bases). V lost 2 bases, J lost 2 bases, and 11 bases lay in between. The CDR3 spans 15 residues. Germline lookup yields CDR1 MNHEY and CDR2 SVGAGI. The CDR3 sequence is CASSYRGRNTDTQYF. CDR3 nucleotides: TGTGCCAGCAGTTACAGGGGTAGGAACACAGATACGCAGTATTTT.

The chain links TRBV7-9 to TRBJ1-3; 7 bases align to TRBD1. The CDR3 loop spans 16 amino acids. Germline trimming cut 7 bases from V and 2 bases from J; bases unmatched to any gene: 11. In germline, CDR1 is SEHNR, CDR2 FQNEAQ (reference sequence). CDR3 sequence: CASTEYDRVTGNTIYF. The CDR3 DNA reads as TGTGCCAGCACCGAATACGACAGGGTGACTGGAAACACCATATATTTT.

This chain links TRBV11-3 with TRBJ2-7, with a possible D match to TRBD2 (6 bases). This CDR3 comprises 17 residues. Germline V lookup: CDR1 SGHNT, CDR2 YENEEA. Trimming cost V 1 base and J 3 bases, with 19 bases left between them. CDR3 coding DNA: TGTGCCAGCAGCTTAGGACCTTGGGCGGGGCGGGACTACGAGCAGTACTTC. This gives the protein CASSLGPWAGRDYEQYF.

CDR3 region: CASSYRGDSTEAFF. DNA of the CDR3: TGTGCCAGCAGTTACAGGGGGGATTCCACTGAAGCTTTCTTT. The chain links TRBV27 to TRBJ1-1; 8 nucleotides align to TRBD1. V lost 4 bases to trimming and J lost 4 bases; unmatched junction nucleotides: 5. The CDR3 length is 14 residues. The germline V gene has CDR1 MNHEY and CDR2 SMNVEV (reference sequence).

The chain uses TRBV2 and TRBJ1-2, with unresolved D. CDR3 size: 13 residues. Germline V gene sequence: CDR1 SNHLY, CDR2 FYNNEI. Trimming pared 7 bases from V and 4 bases from J, leaving 13 bases between. The CDR3 sequence: CASTTGASYGYTF. The DNA for the CDR3 is TGTGCCAGCACCACGGGAGCGAGCTATGGCTACACCTTC.

V is TRBV6-1 and J is TRBJ1-5; a possible D gene is TRBD1 (6 bases). V gave up 4 bases and J gave up 4 bases, with 14 bases separating them. CDR1 is MNHNS and CDR2 is SASEGT in the germline V gene. The CDR3 runs to 15 residues. In DNA, the CDR3 is TGTGCCAGCAGTGTCGAGGACAGCCGGAATCAGCCCCAGCATTTT. Translation: CASSVEDSRNQPQHF.

This clone turned up a few times. V gene TRBV7-9 combines with J gene TRBJ2-7, with 9 bases aligning to TRBD1. Germline V CDR1 and CDR2: SEHNR, FQNEAQ (reference sequence). V lost 0 bases, J lost 2 bases, and 5 bases stayed unmatched. The CDR3 extends over 16 amino acids. The CDR3 DNA is TGTGCCAGCAGCTTAGCAATCGGACAGGGGACCTACGAGCAGTACTTC. Translated, it gives CASSLAIGQGTYEQYF.

This chain connects TRBV7-8 to TRBJ1-5; the D gene is possibly TRBD1 (6 bases). Germline lookup yields CDR1 SGHVS and CDR2 FQNEAQ. Trimming shortened V by 1 base and J by 5 bases, and 9 bases separated the two germline ends. CDR3 length: 14 residues. DNA of the CDR3: TGTGCCAGCAGCTTAGTCAGGGGTGATCAGCCCCAGCATTTT. It translates to CASSLVRGDQPQHF.

This rearrangement joins TRBV19 to TRBJ2-3; 8 bases agree with TRBD1. The CDR3 runs to 17 residues. V was pared by 4 bases and J by 4 bases, with 13 bases of the junction left unmatched. Germline V gives CDR1 LNHDA, CDR2 SQIVND (reference sequence). The CDR3: CASSTTGGRIVADTQYF. CDR3 DNA: TGTGCCAGTAGTACCACAGGGGGAAGGATCGTAGCAGATACGCAGTATTTT.

This clone was seen only a few times. This rearrangement joins TRBV6-5 to TRBJ1-1; 9 bases are shared with TRBD1. V shed 0 bases and J 4 bases; nucleotides not matched to a gene: 3. CDR1 MNHEY and CDR2 SVGAGI come from the germline V gene. The length of the CDR3 is 15 residues. The CDR3 DNA sequence: TGTGCCAGCAGTTACTCGTTGGACAGGGGCACTGAAGCTTTCTTT. This codes for CASSYSLDRGTEAFF.

The CDR3 region is CASSSRDRNQPQHF. For the CDR3, the DNA is TGCGCCAGCAGTAGCCGGGACAGGAATCAGCCCCAGCATTTT. J is TRBJ1-5 and V is TRBV10-2; 8 bases agree with TRBD1. The CDR3 has 14 residues. V dropped 5 bases and J dropped 4; count of bases not matched to a gene: 4. Germline V gene sequence: CDR1 WSHSY, CDR2 SAAADI.

V and J are TRBV27 and TRBJ1-5; TRBD1 aligns across 7 bases. With V trimmed by 8 bases and J by 3 bases, 7 bases remained unmatched. The V gene's germline CDR1 is MNHEY and CDR2 SMNVEV (reference sequence). CDR3 length equals 14 residues. CDR3: CASGKQGNNQPQHF. CDR3 DNA: TGTGCCAGCGGAAAACAGGGGAACAATCAGCCCCAGCATTTT.

The CDR3 nucleotides are TGTGCCAGCAGTCCCCGGGGGACAGGGTTCACTGAAGCTTTCTTT. This translates into CASSPRGTGFTEAFF. V gene TRBV6-6 combines with J gene TRBJ1-1, with 9 bases identical to TRBD1. The V gene end was trimmed by 5 bases and the J gene end by 4 bases; junction bases not matched to a gene: 8. Germline V gives CDR1 MNHNY, CDR2 SVGAGI (reference sequence). The length of the CDR3 is 15 residues.

The CDR3 loop is CSVGTHRLASDTQYF. In DNA form, the CDR3 reads TGCAGCGTTGGGACCCACCGACTAGCCTCGGATACGCAGTATTTT. The chain recombines TRBV29-1 with TRBJ2-3, with 7 bases matching TRBD2. CDR1 and CDR2 (germline): SQVTM, ANQGSEA. CDR3 length equals 15 residues. V lost 4 bases to trimming and J lost 6 bases; unmatched junction nucleotides: 13.

V and J are TRBV19 and TRBJ1-2; D is undetermined. The CDR3 runs to 14 residues. Germline lookup yields CDR1 LNHDA and CDR2 SQIVND (reference sequence). The V end lost 4 bases, the J end lost 2 bases, and 11 bases lay between the germline ends. Written as DNA, the CDR3 is TGTGCCAGTAGTAAGGCCGGGGAGAACTATGGCTACACCTTC. It encodes CASSKAGENYGYTF.

This sequence joins TRBV6-5 and TRBJ2-7, with 7 positions matching TRBD1. From germline, CDR1 is MNHEY and CDR2 SVGAGI. J was trimmed by 2 bases and V by 5 bases; bases with no gene match: 9. The CDR3 runs 15 residues. The CDR3 nucleotides read TGTGCCAGCAGTCTCCGACAGGGAAGCCCCTACGAGCAGTACTTC. It is translated as CASSLRQGSPYEQYF.

The rearrangement links TRBV28 to TRBJ1-3; TRBD1 agrees at 7 bases. V gave up 7 bases and J gave up 3 bases; unmatched junction bases: 3. The CDR3 is 13 amino acids. Germline CDR1 is MDHEN and CDR2 is SYDVKM. The CDR3 nucleotides are TGTGCCAGCATCAGGGGGTATGGAAACACCATATATTTT. Protein product: CASIRGYGNTIYF.

The J gene is TRBJ2-7, the V gene TRBV7-8; D might be TRBD2 (5 bases). Germline V gene lookup returns CDR1 SGHVS and CDR2 FQNEAQ. Trimming shortened V by 5 bases and J by 5 bases, and 19 bases separated the two germline ends. The CDR3 is made up of 15 amino acids. The CDR3 sequence: CASSHLQSSGNEQYF. The CDR3 bases are TGTGCCAGCAGCCATCTCCAGTCATCGGGGAACGAGCAGTACTTC. Combining the CDR3 with reference TRBV7-8 and TRBJ2-7 gives the whole variable domain GAGVSQSPRYKVAKRGQDVALRCDPISGHVSLFWYQQALGQGPEFLTYFQNEAQLDKSGLPSDRFFAERPEGSVSTLKIQRTQQEDSAVYLCASSHLQSSGNEQYFGPGTRLTVT.